This entry lists 26 T cell receptor beta chains sequenced from one sample in a study of blood T cells in healthy people across ages. PCR was performed a second time for 7 to 11 cycles using a sample-barcoded 5' primer and a J-beta primer mix. TCRdb fed the 5' RACE reads into MiXCR, producing one record per CDR3 protein. The data contain 800,000 to 950,000 distinct CDR3 sequences, just under 30% of them seen just once; the ten biggest clones take up roughly 10%. This same sample was also taken into another study, of T cells of mothers and their children.

Sequencing was carried out using blood. The receptors come from a woman in her thirties or forties in good health.

This clonotype was seen at least ten times. The chain recombines TRBV24-1 with TRBJ1-2; D is undetermined. Germline values: CDR1 KGHDR, CDR2 SFDVKD. Trimming removed 4 bases from V and 8 bases from J, with 19 bases in between. The CDR3 loop spans 15 amino acids. The CDR3 sequence is CATSDWGKGLGGYTF. The CDR3 DNA reads as TGTGCCACCAGTGACTGGGGAAAGGGCTTAGGCGGCTACACCTTC.

The chain links TRBV14 to TRBJ2-7; no clear D gene. Germline-derived CDR1 and CDR2 are SGHDN and FVKESK. Trimming shortened V by 2 bases and J by 4 bases, and 6 bases separated the two germline ends. This CDR3 has 12 amino acids. The CDR3 region has the DNA TGTGCCAGCAGCCAAAACGGATACGAGCAGTACTTC. It translates to CASSQNGYEQYF. The complete variable domain, with remaining parts taken from reference TRBV14 and TRBJ2-7, reads EAGVTQFPSHSVIEKGQTVTLRCDPISGHDNLYWYRRVMGKEIKFLLHFVKESKQDESGMPNNRFLAERTGGTYSTLKVQPAELEDSGVYFCASSQNGYEQYFGPGTRLTVT.

A few counts support this clonotype. The chain has TRBV9 and TRBJ1-1, with D possibly matching TRBD1 (6 bases). Germline-derived CDR1 and CDR2 are SGDLS and YYNGEE. V dropped 2 bases and J dropped 7 bases, with 15 bases sitting between them. This CDR3 spans 14 amino acids. The CDR3 DNA sequence: TGTGCCAGCAGCGTTAACCCCGACAGGCTTGAAGCTTTCTTT. As protein: CASSVNPDRLEAFF. Full variable domain (remainder filled in from reference TRBV9 and TRBJ1-1): DSGVTQTPKHLITATGQRVTLRCSPRSGDLSVYWYQQSLDQGLQFLIQYYNGEERAKGNILERFSAQQFPDLHSELNLSSLELGDSALYFCASSVNPDRLEAFFGQGTRLTVV.

This clonotype turned up a few times. The chain is built from TRBV28 and TRBJ1-4; possibly TRBD1 for D (6 bases). V lost 5 bases and J lost 8, with 18 bases in between. The CDR3 contains 15 residues. Germline assignment: CDR1 MDHEN and CDR2 SYDVKM. CDR3 bases: TGTGCCAGCAGTATATCACAGGGTGTAAGGGAAAAACTGTTTTTT. Its translation is CASSISQGVREKLFF.

The J gene is TRBJ2-4, the V gene TRBV28; D gene unclear. The J call may be wrong; the DNA end is better matched by TRBJ2-7. CDR1 and CDR2 from the germline V gene are MDHEN and SYDVKM. The CDR3 sequence is 14 residues long. CDR3 in DNA: TGTGCCAGCAGTCGGGCGGCCGCTTCCTACGAGCAGTACTTC. Translated: CASSRAAASYEQYF.

Only a few counts were recorded for this clonotype. The chain joins TRBV20-1 to TRBJ1-5, with 7 bases fitting TRBD1. This CDR3 is 16 amino acids long. The V gene end was trimmed by 0 bases and the J gene end by 0 bases; junction bases not matched to a gene: 5. Germline assignment: CDR1 DFQATT and CDR2 SNEGSKA (reference sequence). DNA for the CDR3: TGCAGTGCTAGAGATCTTGAGGGGGCTAGCAATCAGCCCCAGCATTTT. This translates into CSARDLEGASNQPQHF.

CDR3 protein: CASSRLLTASYEQYF. The CDR3 region has the DNA TGTGCCAGCAGTCGCCTGCTGACGGCTAGTTACGAGCAGTACTTC. The rearrangement links TRBV28 to TRBJ2-7; the D is unclear. The germline V and J ends were trimmed by 5 bases and 4 bases, with 18 bases remaining between them. Germline CDR1 MDHEN, CDR2 SYDVKM. The CDR3 is 15 residues long.

The rearrangement links TRBV9 to TRBJ1-3; D is undetermined. Germline V lookup: CDR1 SGDLS, CDR2 YYNGEE. Deletions cut 3 bases from V and 1 base from J, with 8 bases between. The CDR3 covers 14 residues. The DNA of the CDR3 is TGTGCCAGCAGCGCCGGCCAGTCTGGAAACACCATATATTTT. This encodes CASSAGQSGNTIYF. Looking up the rest from reference TRBV9 and TRBJ1-3 gives the full variable domain: DSGVTQTPKHLITATGQRVTLRCSPRSGDLSVYWYQQSLDQGLQFLIQYYNGEERAKGNILERFSAQQFPDLHSELNLSSLELGDSALYFCASSAGQSGNTIYFGEGSWLTVV.

The V call is TRBV20-1, the J call TRBJ2-2; 10 nucleotides agree with TRBD1. Unmatched junction bases numbered 7, after V lost 5 bases and J lost 4 bases. Per germline, CDR1 DFQATT and CDR2 SNEGSKA (reference sequence). The CDR3 covers 15 residues. Written as DNA, the CDR3 is TGCAGTGCTGGCCCGGGACAGGGGAGCACCGGGGAGCTGTTTTTT. As protein: CSAGPGQGSTGELFF.

This clonotype has only a few counts. The genes are TRBV5-1 and TRBJ2-5, with 8 bases aligning to TRBD2. Germline V gene sequence: CDR1 SGHRS, CDR2 YFSETQ. This CDR3 comprises 16 residues. V gave up 0 bases and J gave up 0 bases; unmatched junction bases: 4. CDR3 DNA: TGCGCCAGCAGCTTGGGGCCTAGCGGGCACCAAGAGACCCAGTACTTC. Translating it yields CASSLGPSGHQETQYF.

The chain couples TRBV28 to TRBJ1-1; no reliable D call. Deletions cut 6 bases from V and 0 bases from J, with 8 bases between. Germline V gene sequence: CDR1 MDHEN, CDR2 SYDVKM. This CDR3 has 13 residues. CDR3 in amino acids: CASSFKLNTEAFF. As DNA, the CDR3 is TGTGCCAGCAGCTTTAAATTGAACACTGAAGCTTTCTTT. Drawing the rest from reference TRBV28 and TRBJ1-1, the complete variable domain is DVKVTQSSRYLVKRTGEKVFLECVQDMDHENMFWYRQDPGLGLRLIYFSYDVKMKEKGDIPEGYSVSREKKERFSLILESASTNQTSMYLCASSFKLNTEAFFGQGTRLTVV.

Regarding this clonotype: The CDR3 ends on some other residue instead of the conserved phenylalanine or tryptophan, so this is likely a read error. The rearrangement links TRBV5-6 to TRBJ1-5; no clear D. This CDR3 has 16 amino acids. From germline, CDR1 is SGHDT and CDR2 YYEEEE. V lost 0 bases, J lost 3 bases, and 13 bases lay in between. Here the CDR3 DNA reads TGTGCCAGCAGCTTGGGGAGGGAGGCCCTCAATCAGCCCCAGCATTTG. Amino acids: CASSLGREALNQPQHL.

The chain combines TRBV7-8 with TRBJ1-2; tentatively, D is TRBD1 (6 bases). From germline, CDR1 is SGHVS and CDR2 FQNEAQ. Trimming removed 1 base at V and 7 bases at J, with 13 bases between. The CDR3 is made up of 14 amino acids. In DNA form, the CDR3 reads TGTGCCAGCAGCTTAGGGGAGGGGGGCGGTGGCTACACCTTC. It is translated as CASSLGEGGGGYTF. The full variable domain, completed using reference TRBV7-8 and TRBJ1-2, is GAGVSQSPRYKVAKRGQDVALRCDPISGHVSLFWYQQALGQGPEFLTYFQNEAQLDKSGLPSDRFFAERPEGSVSTLKIQRTQQEDSAVYLCASSLGEGGGGYTFGSGTRLTVV.

The rearrangement uses TRBV28 and TRBJ1-4, with TRBD1 matching over 11 bases. CDR3 length: 15 residues. Germline V lookup: CDR1 MDHEN, CDR2 SYDVKM. Trimming at V came to 6 bases and at J to 12 bases, leaving 12 bases not matched to a gene. CDR3 nucleotide sequence: TGTGCCAGCAGCACTAGGACAGGGGGCTCGTTCCAACTGTTTTTT. As protein: CASSTRTGGSFQLFF. Filled out from reference TRBV28 and TRBJ1-4, the complete variable domain reads DVKVTQSSRYLVKRTGEKVFLECVQDMDHENMFWYRQDPGLGLRLIYFSYDVKMKEKGDIPEGYSVSREKKERFSLILESASTNQTSMYLCASSTRTGGSFQLFFGSGTQLSVL.

This clonotype has just a few counts. CDR3 loop: CASSTRQAAGYGYTF. DNA for the CDR3: TGTGCCAGCAGTACCAGACAGGCGGCGGGCTATGGCTACACCTTC. V gene TRBV27 combines with J gene TRBJ1-2, with D possibly TRBD1 on 6 matching bases. The CDR3 is 15 amino acids. V was clipped by 5 bases and J by 4 bases, with 17 bases between them. The germline CDR1 and CDR2 sequences are MNHEY and SMNVEV (reference sequence).

This clonotype occurred a few times. V and J are TRBV6-1 and TRBJ2-6; 8 bases are shared with TRBD1. The germline V gene has CDR1 MNHNS and CDR2 SASEGT. V lost 5 bases and J lost 0; bases outside the gene matches: 9. The CDR3 has 18 amino acids. The CDR3 spells CASSHPWTGSSGANVLTF. Written as DNA, the CDR3 is TGTGCCAGCAGTCATCCCTGGACAGGGAGCTCTGGGGCCAACGTCCTGACTTTC.

This clonotype was detected only a few times. The rearrangement joins TRBV28 to TRBJ2-2; perhaps D is TRBD1 or TRBD2 (6 bases each). The CDR3 has 16 amino acids. V was clipped by 5 bases and J by 7 bases, with 20 bases between them. CDR1 MDHEN and CDR2 SYDVKM come from the germline V gene. In DNA, the CDR3 is TGTGCCAGCAGTCCCGGGGGCCAAGTTAGGGGCGGGGAGCTGTTTTTT. Translating gives CASSPGGQVRGGELFF.

Worth noting for this clonotype: The junction differs from germline at one of its ends, possibly a read error. V is TRBV4-1 and J is TRBJ1-2, with D uncertain. Germline assignment: CDR1 MGHRA and CDR2 YSYEKL. The CDR3 covers 12 residues. CDR3 region: CASSQANYDYTF. The CDR3 nucleotides are TGCGCCAGCAGCCAAGCAAACTATGACTACACCTTC.

This clonotype came up a few times. CDR3 amino acids: CASSQGDDSIYGYTF. The CDR3 DNA reads TGCGCCAGCAGCCAAGGAGACGACAGCATCTATGGCTACACCTTC. This sequence joins TRBV4-3 and TRBJ1-2; maybe TRBD1 (5 bases). This CDR3 comprises 15 residues. Germline CDR1 and CDR2: LGHNA and YSLEER. Trimming pared 1 base from V and 4 bases from J, leaving 13 bases between.

The sample holds many counts of this clonotype. The chain uses TRBV27 and TRBJ1-2; D might be TRBD1 (6 bases). The CDR3 has 14 amino acids. With 0 bases removed from V and 4 bases from J, the gap between germline ends came to 9 bases. Germline V gives CDR1 MNHEY, CDR2 SMNVEV (reference sequence). DNA of the CDR3: TGTGCCAGCAGTTTATCGGGGGCCCCCTATGGCTACACCTTC. Protein sequence: CASSLSGAPYGYTF.

In nucleotides, the CDR3 is TGTGCCAGCAGCTTAGCGTCTACCTCGAACGAAAAACTGTTTTTT. Translating it yields CASSLASTSNEKLFF. The chain employs TRBV7-2 and TRBJ1-4; D call uncertain. Germline V lookup: CDR1 SGHTA, CDR2 FQGNSA. This CDR3 spans 15 amino acids. Trimming took off 0 bases at V and 8 bases at J, with 13 bases between the two ends.

This clonotype was counted a single time. The chain joins TRBV6-1 to TRBJ2-7; no reliable D call. The end of the DNA is better explained by TRBJ2-5, so the J call may be wrong. Germline CDR1 reads MNHNS; CDR2 reads SASEGT. The CDR3 has 13 residues. The CDR3 region has the DNA TGTGCCAGCAGACAAGCCCCCCCTCGGACCCAGTACTTC. It is translated as CASRQAPPRTQYF.

This clonotype was recorded many times. The rearrangement uses TRBV7-9 and TRBJ2-5; D unclear. The CDR3 totals 14 residues. In germline, CDR1 is SEHNR, CDR2 FQNEAQ (reference sequence). The ends were cut back, 3 bases at V and 3 bases at J, with 11 bases in the middle. Here the CDR3 reads CASSFRGRKETQYF. The CDR3 bases are TGTGCCAGCAGCTTTCGAGGTCGAAAAGAGACCCAGTACTTC.

The chain carries TRBV18 and TRBJ2-7; no definite D call. The CDR3 has 15 amino acids. Between the trimmed V and J ends, which lost 1 base and 6 bases, there was a span of 16 bases. CDR1 KGHSH and CDR2 LQKENI come from the germline V gene. CDR3 nucleotides: TGTGCCAGCTCACCACGGGCAGGCCTTCGGGCCGAGCAGTACTTC. Its protein product is CASSPRAGLRAEQYF.

This chain joins TRBV6-5 and TRBJ1-5; the D is unclear. The V gene's germline CDR1 is MNHEY and CDR2 SVGAGI. CDR3 length equals 13 residues. The V and J ends lost 0 bases and 6 bases respectively, with 6 bases between them. The CDR3 sequence: CASSYSIGQPQHF. As DNA, the CDR3 is TGTGCCAGCAGTTACTCGATCGGTCAGCCCCAGCATTTT.

The rearrangement uses TRBV4-1 and TRBJ1-1; unclear D gene. CDR1 is MGHRA and CDR2 is YSYEKL in the germline V gene. Trimming removed 6 bases from V and 3 bases from J, with 11 bases in between. CDR3 length: 13 amino acids. The CDR3, as DNA: TGCGCCAGCAGTACGGGGAGGGACACTGAAGCTTTCTTT. It encodes CASSTGRDTEAFF.